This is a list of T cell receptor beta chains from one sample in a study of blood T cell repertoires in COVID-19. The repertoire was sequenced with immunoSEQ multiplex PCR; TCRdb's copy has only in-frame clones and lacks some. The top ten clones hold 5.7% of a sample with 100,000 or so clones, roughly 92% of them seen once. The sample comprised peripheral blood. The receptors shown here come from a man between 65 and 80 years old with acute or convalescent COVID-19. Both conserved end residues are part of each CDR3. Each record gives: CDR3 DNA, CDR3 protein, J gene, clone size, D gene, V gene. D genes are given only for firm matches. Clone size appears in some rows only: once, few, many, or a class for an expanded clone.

TGTGCCACCAGCACGTTTGACAGGAACACCGGGGAGCTGTTTTTT	CATSTFDRNTGELFF	TRBJ2-2	.	.	TRBV15
TGTGCCAGCAGCTTCCGACTAGCGGGGGACAATGAGCAGTTCTTC	CASSFRLAGDNEQFF	TRBJ2-1	.	TRBD2	TRBV5-4
TGTGCCAGTAGAAGGACAGCCTACCTCGGAAACACCATATATTTT	CASRRTAYLGNTIYF	TRBJ1-3	.	.	TRBV19
TGTGCCAGCAGTTTAGTCGCCGGGAACTACGAGCAGTACTTC	CASSLVAGNYEQYF	TRBJ2-7	few	.	TRBV28
TGTGCCAGCAGCTTAGGTGGCACCGGGAGCTCTGGGGCCAACGTCCTGACTTTC	CASSLGGTGSSGANVLTF	TRBJ2-6	.	.	TRBV7-9
TGTGCCATCGGCGCGGGTGCTAATGAAAAACTGTTTTTT	CAIGAGANEKLFF	TRBJ1-4	.	.	TRBV10-3
TGCGCCAGCAGTTCGACAGGATCTGGAAACACCATATATTTT	CASSSTGSGNTIYF	TRBJ1-3	.	.	TRBV10-2
TGTGCCAGCAGCCCCAGGGGGCGGGAGACCGGGGAGCTGTTTTTT	CASSPRGRETGELFF	TRBJ2-2	few	.	TRBV7-3
TGTGCCAGCAACCAGCAGGGGGTCGGTGAAAAACTGTTTTTT	CASNQQGVGEKLFF	TRBJ1-4	.	TRBD1	TRBV3-1/TRBV3-2
TGTGCCAGCAGAATAGCGGGAACGACAGATACGCAGTATTTT	CASRIAGTTDTQYF	TRBJ2-3	.	TRBD2	TRBV28
TGTGCCAGCAGTCTCCTTATGAACACTGAAGCTTTCTTT	CASSLLMNTEAFF	TRBJ1-1	few	.	TRBV27
TGTGCCAGTAGTATAGATCCAATCCGGGGACAGGGTTCCTATAATTCACCCCTCCACTTT	CASSIDPIRGQGSYNSPLHF	TRBJ1-6	.	TRBD1	TRBV19
TGTGCCAGCTCCCCTACAGAGGGCTACACCTTC	CASSPTEGYTF	TRBJ1-2	.	.	TRBV18
TGTGCCAGCAGCTTAGCGGGGGACACTGAAGCTTTCTTT	CASSLAGDTEAFF	TRBJ1-1	.	.	TRBV11-2
TGTGCCAGCTCACCTGGGACAGGGTCTATGAACACTGAAGCTTTCTTT	CASSPGTGSMNTEAFF	TRBJ1-1	.	TRBD1	TRBV18